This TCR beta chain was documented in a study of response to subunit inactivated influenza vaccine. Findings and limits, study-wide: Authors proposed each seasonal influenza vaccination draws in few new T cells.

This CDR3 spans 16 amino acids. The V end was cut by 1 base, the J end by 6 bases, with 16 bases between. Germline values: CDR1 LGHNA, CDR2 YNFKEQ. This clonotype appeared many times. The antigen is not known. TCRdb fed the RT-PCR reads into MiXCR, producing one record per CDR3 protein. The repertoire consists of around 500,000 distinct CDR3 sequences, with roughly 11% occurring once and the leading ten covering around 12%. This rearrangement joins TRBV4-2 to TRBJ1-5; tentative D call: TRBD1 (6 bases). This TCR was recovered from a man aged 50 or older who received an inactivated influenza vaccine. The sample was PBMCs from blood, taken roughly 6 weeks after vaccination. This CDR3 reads CASSQGGRGDSQPQHF. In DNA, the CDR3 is TGTGCCAGCAGCCAAGGAGGCAGGGGAGACTCTCAGCCCCAGCATTTT.